This T cell receptor (beta chain) was captured in a study of cytomegalovirus exposure and HLA in healthy donors (TCRdb year 2017). With regard to the full study: An earlier analysis of some 600 of the donors reported approximately 300 Gb of sequence data and around 120 million unique TCR beta sequences obtained from about 170 million T cells. In addition to the first cohort of hundreds of subjects, a separate validation cohort of 120 different subjects was used. The later analysis used no new phenotypic data to find candidate immune exposures, relying instead on TCR beta sequences and their occurrence across donors. A later genetic analysis used genome-wide SNP genotypes for about 65% of the roughly 670 donors, treating that subset as a discovery cohort. Typing coverage varied by locus: roughly 620-640 donors for A, B, C, DRB1 and DQB1; roughly 500 for DQA1; around 610 for DPA1; around 450 for DPB1. To study patterns of TCR occurrence, a later analysis re-analyzed previously published TCR beta repertoires from 650 to 750 donors and added high-resolution HLA genotyping. Roughly five DR-DQ haplotypes were treated as single units for association and clustering because of strong linkage in the cohort. The study aimed to test whether cataloging public T cell receptors could reveal signatures of past pathogen exposure. Donor age, sex, ethnicity and CMV serostatus were collected together with the repertoire data. An early release covering about 600 HLA-typed donors comprised about 320 gigabases of sequencing data and tens of millions of unique TCR sequences. The genetic ancestry cluster associated with self-reported Caucasian donors included 81% of the 398 genotyped donors. Both class I and class II loci were covered by HLA typing, at four-digit resolution. To decide whether each TCR beta V gene segment behaved as functional or pseudogenic, an earlier analysis of some 580 of the donors relied on high-throughput TCR beta sequencing. Among over 350 genotyped donors of the cohort, an average of 235,054 unique TCR beta nucleotide sequences were sequenced per donor, 15% to 20% of them non-productive. To predict cytomegalovirus infection status, the study combined high-throughput TCR immunosequencing, statistical association of individual TCRs with disease status, and machine learning. All discovery cohort repertoires had been generated using a single sequencing platform. The study used immunosequencing to profile the T cell repertoires of some 600 subjects and linked those repertoires to cytomegalovirus serostatus. What the research found in general, with its limitations: A further reported finding was that TCR beta sequences accurately predicted the HLA-A and HLA-B alleles for most subjects in the first cohort. A later analysis found that HLA-associated TCR beta chains were more clonally expanded and had lower generation probabilities than equally common non-associated chains. The authors suggested that the approach could potentially be generalized to other disease states and immunological phenotypes. Cytomegalovirus status was reported to be diagnosed by the classifier with high specificity and sensitivity in both the original and validation cohorts. The only immune exposure information available for the cohort was CMV serostatus. Roughly uniform sequencing depth across donors was assumed in presence/absence analyses, although this assumption may not hold. In vitro tests confirmed that a few of the cytomegalovirus-associated TCR beta chains recognize cytomegalovirus antigens. Some IMGT-functional V segments, including TRBV6-2 and TRBV6-3, could not be distinguished by the 87-base-pair reads and were therefore excluded. The study listed 150 to 200 TCR beta chains as associated with cytomegalovirus. Because counts were too low, roughly 18 rarely observed V segments, including chromosome 9 orphons, were left out of the earlier analysis of a few hundred of the donors. Because some donors lacked HLA typing at each locus, the association tests relied only on the typed subset. Broadly in line with IMGT annotations, most TCR beta V segments showed up in productive rearrangements about 90% or about 30% of the time in an earlier analysis of some 590 of the donors. According to a later analysis, TCR association rates differed among HLA loci, with DRB1 alleles showing the most associated TCRs and HLA-C alleles showing the fewest. When HLA alleles, especially DR and DQ, strongly co-occurred, TCR associations were difficult to assign to individual alleles. In a later genetic analysis, a missense DCLRE1C variant was associated with V-gene and J-gene trimming of TCR beta chains, and the association was replicated in an independent cohort. A cluster of highly shared sequence variants was judged likely to represent a technical artifact of the sequencing pipeline. Specific HLA alleles were associated with 15,000 to 20,000 TCR beta sequences at a false discovery rate of 0.05 in a later analysis. According to a later analysis, parvovirus B19, influenza, CMV and Epstein-Barr virus appeared linked to several top co-occurrence clusters. In a later analysis, most CMV-associated TCR beta chains were found to appear HLA-restricted, with HLA associations seemingly driven largely by CMV exposure. According to a later genetic analysis, donors in an Asian-associated ancestry cluster had fewer N-insertions in productive TCRs than the approximately 710-donor mean. Across donors, most TCR sequences were observed very rarely, whereas some public TCRs were present in many individuals. In this cohort, only TCR beta chains were sequenced, and detectable features were limited by the absence of alpha or paired-chain data. Correlated functional status among segregating V segments might be attributable to linkage disequilibrium, but an unknown experimental factor could not be ruled out.

The cohort consisted of approximately 670 healthy bone marrow donors. At the time of sampling, all cohort members were nominally healthy, though unrecorded immune exposures were likely present. The donor tested CMV seronegative, placing the donor among the 352 seronegative members of the cohort. A peripheral blood sample was provided by each donor, and peripheral blood mononuclear cells were used for TCR beta sequencing. Genomic DNA extraction from the blood cell samples was performed with the Qiagen DNeasy Blood Extraction Kit. In the germline V gene, CDR1 corresponds to SGHDN and CDR2 to FVKESK. The CDR3, from cysteine to phenylalanine, totals 18 residues. The DNA shown is the 54-base CDR3, in frame from base 1. Trimming takes 0 bases from V and 4 bases from J, and the germline ends sit 22 bases apart. A note on this clone: This clone's antigen is unknown.

Library generation was performed with the immunoSEQ multiplex PCR assay. For the multiplex PCR, a mixture combining 60 forward primers for TCR Vbeta segments and 13 reverse primers for TCR Jbeta segments was used. The CDR3 region of rearranged TCR beta genes was amplified from genomic DNA with a multiplex PCR assay. The amplified TCR beta libraries were sequenced on the Illumina HiSeq System as 87-base-pair reads. As for the authors' bioinformatics: In a later analysis, about 80 million unique TCR beta chains were counted across the 500 to 850 repertoires, and roughly 11 million of these chains were shared by at least two donors. Raw reads were error-corrected and collapsed into unique sequences with a nearest-neighbor algorithm that merged closely related sequences to remove PCR and sequencing errors. V, D and J gene segments were assigned by aligning CDR3 sequences to IMGT reference sequences. Each retained sequence needed at least a six-nucleotide match to both a V gene segment and a J gene segment. Rearrangements were classified as productive when the CDR3 lacked stop codons and remained in frame with V and J, and all other rearrangements were classified as non-productive. Following IMGT convention, CDR3 was defined as the stretch from the second conserved V-encoded cysteine to the conserved J-encoded phenylalanine. The earlier analysis of about 530 of the donors excluded any sequence lacking an unambiguous match to a single V gene segment. In an earlier analysis of about 590 of the donors, a V segment was called functional when productive rearrangements were above 56.7%, and segregating when the standard deviation between donors exceeded 5%. To diagnose cytomegalovirus status from the catalog of TCR beta chain sequences, a statistical classification framework was built. In a later analysis, TCR nucleotide sequences were compared against IMGT/GENE-DB human TR gene sequences so that V and J genes could be assigned. A later analysis assigned CDR3 sequences and most-parsimonious VDJ recombination scenarios with the TCRdist pipeline. A later analysis defined each TCR beta chain by its CDR3 amino acid sequence plus V-gene family, and excluded reads lacking a unique V-gene family. To address suspected cross-contamination and a sequencing artifact, a later analysis removed 592 highly shared, low-generation-probability nucleotide sequences. In a later analysis, a clonal expansion index was calculated for each public chain from normalized within-repertoire ranks of inferred template counts. In a later analysis, generation probabilities were computed with a VDJ recombination model fitted to out-of-frame rearrangements, and the resulting probabilities were checked against IGoR. A later analysis scored TCR-TCR, TCR-HLA and TCR-CMV co-occurrence with hypergeometric tests, applying a repertoire-size bias correction to TCR pairs. In a later analysis, false discovery rates were estimated by permuting HLA or CMV assignments 20 times. In a later analysis, co-occurring TCRs were grouped with DBSCAN, and TCRdist sequence similarity was added when clustering was performed within HLA-allele-positive subsets. Co-occurrence clustering excluded repertoires with fewer than 30,000 or more than 120,000 public chains, plus five with anomalous nucleotide sharing. TCRdb provides this immuneACCESS table in a form limited to in-frame rearrangements. Some clones are lacking; in checked studies, under half of them reflect an unresolved V gene, and why the rest are absent is not known. V, J and clone size were drawn from that table, and D and trimming were deduced from the DNA. The data table for this sample lists 200,000 or so clones. Roughly 0.7% of the sample goes to the ten largest clones.

Sample: PBMCs. The sequence derives from a boy aged 5 to 17 in good health and CMV-seronegative. Recombination joined TRBV14 with TRBJ2-7; the D gene cannot be resolved reliably. The CDR3: CASSQDELGRRRLYEQYF. The DNA sequence is TGTGCCAGCAGCCAAGATGAGTTAGGCAGGCGACGTCTGTACGAGCAGTACTTC.